The sequence of this T cell receptor (beta chain) was determined in a study of T cell repertoires in cytomegalovirus infection. Study-wide context: Matching HLA type, along with CMV infection, was indicated by public TCR beta signatures. Study-wide results and caveats: Summed frequency of shared TCR beta families picked out CMV carriers who also had the relevant HLA. Dominating the ex vivo response were HLA-C-restricted CMV-specific TCR beta clonotypes.

TCRdb recomputed calls from the reads with MiXCR, one row per CDR3 protein. The table records 200,000 or so distinct CDR3 sequences, 28% of them present only once. This clonotype was seen only a few times. Its antigen is still unknown. V lost 4 bases and J 4 bases, leaving 13 bases between the germline ends. The CDR3 has 14 amino acids. CDR1 is SGHTA, CDR2 FQGNSA, per germline. This sequence originates from a human donor in good health (CMV status not recorded). Some clones in this sample may be carry-over from other donors' samples. Material for sequencing was PBMCs. The J gene is TRBJ1-2, the V gene TRBV7-2; no clear D gene. The CDR3 DNA is TGTGCCAGCAGCTCGGCCGGAAGAGTCTATGGCTACACCTTC. It specifies CASSSAGRVYGYTF.